A selection of T cell receptor beta chains follows, all from one sample in a study of post-analysis software for immune sequencing data. One entry per CDR3 protein results from TCRdb running MiXCR on the PCR reads. Found here are fewer than 550,000 distinct CDR3 sequences, approximately 31% of them singletons; the top ten hold around 6.1%. Input material: blood. The source of these receptors is a girl between 2 and 17 years old with multiple sclerosis. CDR3s include the opening cysteine and the closing phenylalanine or tryptophan.

>TRBV7-3|TRBJ1-1
CAGSRDRGSEAFF
>TRBV4-2|TRBJ2-1
CASSQVHLAGDTYNEQFF
>TRBV7-6|TRBJ2-5
CASSDRPRYQETQYF
>TRBV4-2|TRBJ1-2
CASSQVGTALTWGYTF
>TRBV28|TRBJ2-1
CASSYLEGNSYNEQFF
>TRBV29-1|TRBJ2-5
CSVAGDSQETQYF
>TRBV20-1|TRBJ2-3
CSAREGGGGGTQYF
>TRBV5-1|TRBJ1-1
CASSPRTGENTEAFF
>TRBV3-1|TRBJ2-2
CASSQLNTGELFF
>TRBV6-5|TRBJ1-3
CASSYSGSKLGNTIYF
>TRBV20-1|TRBJ2-1
CSASWPGGRHDEQFF
>TRBV7-8|TRBJ2-1
CASTRTAGGAYNEQFF
>TRBV5-1|TRBJ2-3
CASSASYADTQYF
>TRBV20-1|TRBJ1-2
CSASRGVDYGYTF
>TRBV10-1|TRBJ2-7
CASGGTGKYEQYF
>TRBV5-1|TRBJ2-7
CASSLEVAGNYEQYF
>TRBV20-1|TRBJ2-3
CSAQREGVNTQYF
>TRBV7-9|TRBJ1-2
CASSPRRQGYGYTF
>TRBV7-9|TRBJ2-5
CASSQLRTGGLPFVETQYF
>TRBV29-1|TRBJ1-2
CSVAGWDTPSNYGYTF
>TRBV6-1|TRBJ2-2
CASSGARGTGFAGELFF
>TRBV10-3|TRBJ1-2
CAISDEGRDGYTF
>TRBV12-3/TRBV12-4|TRBJ2-5
CASSSRQGRSETQYF